This TCR beta chain was sequenced during a study of T cell responses to AZD1222 COVID-19 vaccine. V was clipped by 2 bases and J by 1 base, with 2 bases between them. The CDR3 is made up of 12 amino acids. Germline CDR1 MDHEN, CDR2 SYDVKM. Study-wide findings and caveats: It should be noted that donors were predominantly white British and more often female, and clonal diversity was possibly underestimated.

The table came from immunoSEQ multiplex PCR; TCRdb's copy has only in-frame clones and leaves some out. This repertoire shows approximately 65,000 clones, around nine tenths found once; its top ten account for 7.5% to 9.5%. In the case of this clone: Its antigen is not identified.

Sequenced material: peripheral blood, taken on day 0 of AZD1222 vaccination. This receptor was identified in an adult in good health. The chain recombines TRBV28 with TRBJ1-1; D is unclear. CDR3 residues: CASSLGNTEAFF. In DNA form, the CDR3 reads TGTGCCAGCAGTTTAGGGAACACTGAAGCTTTCTTT.